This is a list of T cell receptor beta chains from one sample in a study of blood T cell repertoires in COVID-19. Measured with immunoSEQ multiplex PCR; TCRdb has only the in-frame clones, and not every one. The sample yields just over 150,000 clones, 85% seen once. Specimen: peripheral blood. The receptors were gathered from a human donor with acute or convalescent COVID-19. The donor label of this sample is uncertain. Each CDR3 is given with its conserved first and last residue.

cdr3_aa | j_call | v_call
CASSPSSGGIEAFF | TRBJ1-1 | TRBV18
CASSPGTGSYEQYF | TRBJ2-7 | TRBV18
CASSRDRQYSPLHF | TRBJ1-6 | TRBV28
CASSRAGESNYGYTF | TRBJ1-2 | TRBV7-9
CASSEGQRPQHF | TRBJ1-5 | TRBV2
CASTRGVDNSPLHF | TRBJ1-6 | TRBV9
CASSPERGGAKNIQYF | TRBJ2-4 | TRBV18
CASRFPGTSSNEQFF | TRBJ2-1 | TRBV7-2
CASSAVTGSSEDTQYF | TRBJ2-3 | TRBV19
CASSNRGLGHSEAFF | TRBJ1-1 | TRBV6-5
CASRTRGQGDYEQYF | TRBJ2-7 | TRBV6-5
CASTPGGYEQYF | TRBJ2-7 | TRBV7-2
CASRGQPNTEAFF | TRBJ1-1 | TRBV2
CAWTGGELLDGYTF | TRBJ1-2 | TRBV30
CASSLLQANYGYTF | TRBJ1-2 | TRBV5-1
CASSEVRTRVF | TRBJ2-1 | TRBV6-1
CASSLGPGYGYTF | TRBJ1-2 | TRBV13
CASSSRGQGFYYGYTF | TRBJ1-2 | TRBV5-4
CASSQTGNTEAFF | TRBJ1-1 | TRBV9
CASSYSQGVGTEAFF | TRBJ1-1 | TRBV6-5
CASSHPTGGEQFF | TRBJ2-1 | TRBV4-1
CASSLHRNTEAFF | TRBJ1-1 | TRBV9
CASSPSLQGLIHNEQFF | TRBJ2-1 | TRBV5-6
CASSLASSGGINTGELFF | TRBJ2-2 | TRBV5-1
CASSQASGGWETQYF | TRBJ2-5 | TRBV3-1/TRBV3-2
CASTRGTYEQYF | TRBJ2-7 | TRBV6-5
CASTQGAPYNEKLFF | TRBJ1-4 | TRBV5-1
CSVADRGNSNQPQHF | TRBJ1-5 | TRBV29-1
CASSARQVATGELFF | TRBJ2-2 | TRBV27
CASSLKTGGNTEAFF | TRBJ1-1 | TRBV27
CASSQDRSAYGYTF | TRBJ1-2 | TRBV4-3
CASSGDRVHTDTQYF | TRBJ2-3 | TRBV5-4
CASSGRGSSYNEQFF | TRBJ2-1 | TRBV4-3
CAWSVWTGNYGYTF | TRBJ1-2 | TRBV30
CASSPPSGIVNEQFF | TRBJ2-1 | TRBV7-8
CASSSGQGATNEKLFF | TRBJ1-4 | TRBV5-1
CASSRGTGRVGGGYTF | TRBJ1-2 | TRBV18
CASSFGESYEQYF | TRBJ2-7 | TRBV7-9
CASRGTSGGGYGANVLTF | TRBJ2-6 | TRBV10-2
CASSFGTGYTEAFF | TRBJ1-1 | TRBV7-9
CASSAVQGAQTAFF | TRBJ1-1 | TRBV28
CASSPWTGINQPQHF | TRBJ1-5 | TRBV6-6
CASSLAAGDQPQHF | TRBJ1-5 | TRBV5-1
CASSLSTGRDTGELFF | TRBJ2-2 | TRBV11-3
CASSQPLDRGSIDTQYF | TRBJ2-3 | TRBV3-1/TRBV3-2
CASSLQATNTEAFF | TRBJ1-1 | TRBV18
CASSSDRGSAEAFF | TRBJ1-1 | TRBV7-3
CSASTPGLAGSFRTDTQYF | TRBJ2-3 | TRBV20-1
CAWSVLTTGDQPQHF | TRBJ1-5 | TRBV30
CASSLKAGTVEQFF | TRBJ2-1 | TRBV7-2